This T cell receptor (beta chain) was captured by sequencing in a study of CXCR3-negative and CXCR3-positive naive CD8 T cells. Findings and caveats of the study: Cryopreserved PBMCs had partly decreased CXCR3 expression; fresh PBMCs were used in most assays.

The libraries of TRB cDNA were prepared using 5' RACE with UMI labels. Each CDR3 protein gets one entry in TCRdb, which reprocessed the 5' RACE reads and gives no DNA. The record lists just under 45,000 distinct CDR3 sequences, of which the ten most abundant hold around 15%. Remarks on this clonotype: Its antigen is undetermined.

The sample was memory CD8+ T cells from blood. This sequence was found in a human donor in good health. Some clones in this sample may be carry-over from other donors' samples.

CDR3 in amino acids: CTSSVAQTNTEAFF. V is TRBV9 and J is TRBJ1-1. In germline, CDR1 is SGDLS, CDR2 YYNGEE. This CDR3 is built from 14 residues.